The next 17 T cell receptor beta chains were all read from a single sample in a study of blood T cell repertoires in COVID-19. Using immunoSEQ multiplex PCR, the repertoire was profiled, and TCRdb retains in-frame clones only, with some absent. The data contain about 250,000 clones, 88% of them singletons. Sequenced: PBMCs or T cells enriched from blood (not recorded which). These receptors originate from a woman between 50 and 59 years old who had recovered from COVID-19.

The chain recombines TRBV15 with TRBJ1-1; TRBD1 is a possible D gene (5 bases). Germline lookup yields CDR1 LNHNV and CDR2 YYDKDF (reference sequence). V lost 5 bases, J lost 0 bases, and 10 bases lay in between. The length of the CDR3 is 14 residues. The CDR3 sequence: CATSDWGVNTEAFF. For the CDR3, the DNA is TGTGCCACCAGCGATTGGGGGGTGAACACTGAAGCTTTCTTT.

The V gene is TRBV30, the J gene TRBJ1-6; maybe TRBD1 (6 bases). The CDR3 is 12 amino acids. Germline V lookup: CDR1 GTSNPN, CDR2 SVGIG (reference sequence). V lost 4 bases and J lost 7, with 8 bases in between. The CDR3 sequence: CAWTGENSPLHF. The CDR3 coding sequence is TGTGCCTGGACAGGGGAAAATTCACCCCTCCACTTT.

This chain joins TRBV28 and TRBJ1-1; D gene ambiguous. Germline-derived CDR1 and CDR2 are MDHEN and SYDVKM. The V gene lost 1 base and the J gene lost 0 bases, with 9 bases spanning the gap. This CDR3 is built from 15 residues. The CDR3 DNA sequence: TGTGCCAGCAGTTTATTTGGCCGTATGAACACTGAAGCTTTCTTT. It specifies CASSLFGRMNTEAFF.

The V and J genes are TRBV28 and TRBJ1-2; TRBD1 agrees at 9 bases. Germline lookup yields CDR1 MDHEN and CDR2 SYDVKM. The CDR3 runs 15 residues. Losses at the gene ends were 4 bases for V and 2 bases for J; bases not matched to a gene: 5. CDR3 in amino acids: CASSSAGTGNYGYTF. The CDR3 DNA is TGTGCCAGCAGTTCGGCCGGGACAGGGAACTATGGCTACACCTTC.

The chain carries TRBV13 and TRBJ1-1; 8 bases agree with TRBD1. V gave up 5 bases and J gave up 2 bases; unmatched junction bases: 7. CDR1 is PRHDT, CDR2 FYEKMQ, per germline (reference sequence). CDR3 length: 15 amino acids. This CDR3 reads CASSPRTGTNTEAFF. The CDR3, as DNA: TGTGCCAGCAGCCCCAGGACAGGGACTAACACTGAAGCTTTCTTT.

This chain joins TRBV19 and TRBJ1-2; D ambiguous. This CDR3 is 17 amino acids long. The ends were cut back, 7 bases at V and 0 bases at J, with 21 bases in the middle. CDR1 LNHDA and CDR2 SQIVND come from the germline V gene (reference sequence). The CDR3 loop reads CASTETRRATPNYGYTF. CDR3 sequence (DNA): TGTGCCAGTACCGAGACGAGGAGGGCAACCCCTAACTATGGCTACACCTTC.

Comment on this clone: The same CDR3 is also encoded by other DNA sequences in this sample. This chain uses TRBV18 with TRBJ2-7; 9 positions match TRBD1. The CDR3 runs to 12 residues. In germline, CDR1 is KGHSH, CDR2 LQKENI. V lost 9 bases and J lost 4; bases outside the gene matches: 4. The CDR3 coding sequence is TGTGCCAGTTCCGGACAGGGGTACGAGCAGTACTTC. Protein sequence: CASSGQGYEQYF.

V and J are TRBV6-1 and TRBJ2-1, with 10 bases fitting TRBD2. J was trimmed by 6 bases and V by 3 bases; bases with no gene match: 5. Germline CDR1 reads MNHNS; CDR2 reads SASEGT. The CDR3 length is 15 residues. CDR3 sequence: CASSELASGSNEQFF. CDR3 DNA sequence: TGTGCCAGCAGTGAGCTTGCTAGCGGGAGCAATGAGCAGTTCTTC.

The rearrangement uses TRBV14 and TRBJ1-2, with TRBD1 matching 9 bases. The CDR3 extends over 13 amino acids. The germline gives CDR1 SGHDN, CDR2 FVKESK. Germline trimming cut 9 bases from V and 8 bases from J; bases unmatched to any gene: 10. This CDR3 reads CASRPGQGVGYTF. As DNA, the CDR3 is TGTGCCAGTAGACCGGGACAGGGCGTAGGCTACACCTTC.

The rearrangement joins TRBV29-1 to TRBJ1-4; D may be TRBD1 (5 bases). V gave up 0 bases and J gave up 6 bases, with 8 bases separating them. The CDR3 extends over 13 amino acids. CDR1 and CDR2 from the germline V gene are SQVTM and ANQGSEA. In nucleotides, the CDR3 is TGCAGCGTTGAAGACCAGGGCCATGAAAAACTGTTTTTT. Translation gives CSVEDQGHEKLFF.

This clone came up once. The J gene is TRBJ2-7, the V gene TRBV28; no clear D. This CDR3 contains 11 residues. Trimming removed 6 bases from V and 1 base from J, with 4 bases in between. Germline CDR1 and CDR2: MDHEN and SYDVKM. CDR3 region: CASSESYEQYF. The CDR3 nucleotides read TGTGCCAGCAGCGAGTCCTACGAGCAGTACTTC.

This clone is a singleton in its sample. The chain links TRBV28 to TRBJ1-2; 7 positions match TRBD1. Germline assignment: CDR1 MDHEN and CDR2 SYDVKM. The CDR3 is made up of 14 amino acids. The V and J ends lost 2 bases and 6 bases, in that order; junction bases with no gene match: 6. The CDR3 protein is CASSLQQGGNGYTF. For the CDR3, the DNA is TGTGCCAGCAGTTTACAGCAGGGGGGAAATGGCTACACCTTC.

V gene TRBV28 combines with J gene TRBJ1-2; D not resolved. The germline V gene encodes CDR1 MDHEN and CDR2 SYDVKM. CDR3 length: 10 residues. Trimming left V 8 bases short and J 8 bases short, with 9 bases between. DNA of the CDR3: TGTGCCAGCGAGTCGGGGGGCTACACCTTC. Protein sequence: CASESGGYTF.

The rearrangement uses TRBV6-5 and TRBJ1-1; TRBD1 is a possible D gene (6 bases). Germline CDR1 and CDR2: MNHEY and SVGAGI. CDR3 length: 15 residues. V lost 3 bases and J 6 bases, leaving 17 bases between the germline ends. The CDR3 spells CASSYKWMGAAEAFF. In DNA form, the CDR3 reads TGTGCCAGCAGTTATAAGTGGATGGGGGCCGCTGAAGCTTTCTTT.

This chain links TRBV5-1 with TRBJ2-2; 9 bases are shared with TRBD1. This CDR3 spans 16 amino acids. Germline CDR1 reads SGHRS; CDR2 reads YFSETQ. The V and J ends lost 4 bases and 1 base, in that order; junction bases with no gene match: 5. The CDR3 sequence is CASSTPGQGNTGELFF. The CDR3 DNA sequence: TGCGCCAGCAGCACACCGGGACAGGGGAACACCGGGGAGCTGTTTTTT. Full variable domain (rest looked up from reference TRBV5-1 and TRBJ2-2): KAGVTQTPRYLIKTRGQQVTLSCSPISGHRSVSWYQQTPGQGLQFLFEYFSETQRNKGNFPGRFSGRQFSNSRSEMNVSTLELGDSALYLCASSTPGQGNTGELFFGEGSRLTVL.

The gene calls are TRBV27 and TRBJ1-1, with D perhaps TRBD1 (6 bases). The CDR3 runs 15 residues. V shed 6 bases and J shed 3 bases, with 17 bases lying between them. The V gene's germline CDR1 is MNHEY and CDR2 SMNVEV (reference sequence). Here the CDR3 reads CASSTQRQVHTEAFF. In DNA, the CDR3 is TGTGCCAGCAGCACCCAGCGACAGGTACACACTGAAGCTTTCTTT.

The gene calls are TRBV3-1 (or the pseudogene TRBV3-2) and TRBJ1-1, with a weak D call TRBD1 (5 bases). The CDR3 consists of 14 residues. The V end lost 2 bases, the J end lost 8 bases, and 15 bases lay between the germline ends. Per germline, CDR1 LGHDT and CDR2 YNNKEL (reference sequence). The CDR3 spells CASSQRGRVKEAFF. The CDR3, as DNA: TGTGCCAGCAGCCAAAGGGGCAGGGTGAAAGAAGCTTTCTTT.